The clone carrying this T cell receptor beta chain occurred many times. Its antigen is unknown. This specimen belongs to a study of blood T cells in healthy people across ages. Study outcomes and limitations: Among long-lived donors, naive CD4+ cells were more numerous and diversity higher than in aged donors.

The sample providers were healthy Caucasian people from Russia, aged about 6 to 100. This CDR3 comprises 15 residues. CDR1 SQVTM and CDR2 ANQGSEA come from the germline V gene. V was clipped by 7 bases and J by 2 bases; unmatched bases: 13. Alongside a J-beta primer mix, a sample-barcoded 5' primer served in a second PCR lasting roughly 6 to 11 cycles. TCRdb passed the 5' RACE reads through MiXCR, listing each CDR3 protein once. This sample has about 1,800,000 distinct CDR3 sequences; roughly 27% occur once, and the top ten carry about 7.7%. The clonotype was recovered from a woman aged 25 to 39 in good health. The chain couples TRBV29-1 to TRBJ2-7, with TRBD2 matching over 8 bases. The specimen sequenced was blood. The CDR3 bases are TGCAGCGCCCTGGATTCCAGCGGGGGACCCTACGAGCAGTACTTC. Its protein is CSALDSSGGPYEQYF.